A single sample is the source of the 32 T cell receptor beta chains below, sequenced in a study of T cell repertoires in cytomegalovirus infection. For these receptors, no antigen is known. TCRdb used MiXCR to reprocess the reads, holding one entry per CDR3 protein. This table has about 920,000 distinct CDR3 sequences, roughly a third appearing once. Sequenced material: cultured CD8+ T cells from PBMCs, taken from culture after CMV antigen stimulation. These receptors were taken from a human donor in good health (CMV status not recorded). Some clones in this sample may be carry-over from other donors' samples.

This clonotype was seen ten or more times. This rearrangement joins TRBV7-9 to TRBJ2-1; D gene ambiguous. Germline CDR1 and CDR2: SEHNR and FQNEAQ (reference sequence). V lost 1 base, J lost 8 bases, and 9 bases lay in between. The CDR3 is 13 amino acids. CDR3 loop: CASSLGSRDEQFF. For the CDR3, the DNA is TGTGCCAGCAGCTTAGGATCAAGGGATGAGCAGTTCTTC.

In nucleotides, the CDR3 is TGTGCCAGCAGTTACTCGATACAGCTACCCACCGGGGAGCTGTTTTTT. The encoded protein is CASSYSIQLPTGELFF. The chain links TRBV6-5 to TRBJ2-2; D remains unclear. The CDR3 totals 16 residues. Trimming stripped 0 bases from V and 4 bases from J, with 12 bases between. CDR1 and CDR2 (germline): MNHEY, SVGAGI.

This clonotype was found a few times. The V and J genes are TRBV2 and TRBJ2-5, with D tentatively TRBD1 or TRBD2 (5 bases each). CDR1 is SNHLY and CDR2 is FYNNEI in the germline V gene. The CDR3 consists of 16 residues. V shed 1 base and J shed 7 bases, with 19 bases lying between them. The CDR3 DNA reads TGTGCCAGCAGTGAAGGATGGGACCCCCCTTCGGCGACCCAGTACTTC. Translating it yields CASSEGWDPPSATQYF. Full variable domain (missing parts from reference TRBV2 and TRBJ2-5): EPEVTQTPSHQVTQMGQEVILRCVPISNHLYFYWYRQILGQKVEFLVSFYNNEISEKSEIFDDQFSVERPDGSNFTLKIRSTKLEDSAMYFCASSEGWDPPSATQYFGPGTRLLVL.

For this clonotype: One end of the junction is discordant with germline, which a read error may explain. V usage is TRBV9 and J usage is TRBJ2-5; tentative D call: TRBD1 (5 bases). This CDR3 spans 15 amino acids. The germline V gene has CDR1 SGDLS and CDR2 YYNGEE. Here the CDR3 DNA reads TGTGTCAGCAGCGTAGGTGACAGTGGATTGGAGACCCAGTACTTC. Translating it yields CVSSVGDSGLETQYF. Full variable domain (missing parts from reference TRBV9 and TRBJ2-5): DSGVTQTPKHLITATGQRVTLRCSPRSGDLSVYWYQQSLDQGLQFLIQYYNGEERAKGNILERFSAQQFPDLHSELNLSSLELGDSALYFCVSSVGDSGLETQYFGPGTRLLVL.

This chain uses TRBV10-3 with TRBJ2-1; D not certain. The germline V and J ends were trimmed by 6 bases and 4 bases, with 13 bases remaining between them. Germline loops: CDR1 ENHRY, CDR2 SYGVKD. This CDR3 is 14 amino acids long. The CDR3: CAIRENVVYNEQFF. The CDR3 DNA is TGTGCCATCAGGGAAAATGTAGTTTACAATGAGCAGTTCTTC.

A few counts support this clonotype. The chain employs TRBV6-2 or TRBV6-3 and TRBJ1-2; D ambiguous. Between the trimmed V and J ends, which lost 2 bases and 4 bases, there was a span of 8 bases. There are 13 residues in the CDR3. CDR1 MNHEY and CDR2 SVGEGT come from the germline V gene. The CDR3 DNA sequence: TGTGCCAGCAGTTACGAGAACCGCTATGGCTACACCTTC. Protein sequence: CASSYENRYGYTF.

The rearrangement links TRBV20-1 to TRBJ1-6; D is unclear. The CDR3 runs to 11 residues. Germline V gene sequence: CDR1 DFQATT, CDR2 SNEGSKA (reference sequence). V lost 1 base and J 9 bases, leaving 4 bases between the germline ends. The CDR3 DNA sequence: TGCAGTGCTAGAGGTGGTTCACCCCTCCACTTT. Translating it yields CSARGGSPLHF.

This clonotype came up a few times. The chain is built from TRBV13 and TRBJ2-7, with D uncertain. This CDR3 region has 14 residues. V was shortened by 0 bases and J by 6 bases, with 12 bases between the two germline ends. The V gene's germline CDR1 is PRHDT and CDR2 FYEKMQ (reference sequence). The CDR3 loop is CASSLGDLLGEQYF. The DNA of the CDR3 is TGTGCCAGCAGCTTAGGGGACCTCCTGGGCGAGCAGTACTTC. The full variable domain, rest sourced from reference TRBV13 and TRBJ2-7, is AAGVIQSPRHLIKEKRETATLKCYPIPRHDTVYWYQQGPGQDPQFLISFYEKMQSDKGSIPDRFSAQQFSDYHSELNMSSLELGDSALYFCASSLGDLLGEQYFGPGTRLTVT.

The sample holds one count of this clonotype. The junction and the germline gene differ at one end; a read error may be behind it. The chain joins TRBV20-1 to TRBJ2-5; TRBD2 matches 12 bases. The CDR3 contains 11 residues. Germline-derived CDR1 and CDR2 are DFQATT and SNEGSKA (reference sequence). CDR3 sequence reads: CSARSSGGVFF. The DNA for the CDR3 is TGCAGTGCTAGGTCTAGCGGGGGGGTTTTCTTC.

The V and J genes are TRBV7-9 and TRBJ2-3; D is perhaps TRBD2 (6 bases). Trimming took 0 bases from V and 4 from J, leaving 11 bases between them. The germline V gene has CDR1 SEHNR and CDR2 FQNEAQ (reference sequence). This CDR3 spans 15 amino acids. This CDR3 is CASSLAPGDADTQYF. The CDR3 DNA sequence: TGTGCCAGCAGCTTAGCCCCGGGGGACGCAGATACGCAGTATTTT.

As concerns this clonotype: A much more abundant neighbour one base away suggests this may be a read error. The CDR3 sequence: CASSLWTGDSSYNDQFF. The CDR3 DNA is TGTGCCAGCAGCCTGTGGACAGGGGACAGCTCCTACAATGATCAGTTCTTC. J is TRBJ2-1 and V is TRBV7-6; 9 positions match TRBD1. From germline, CDR1 is SGHVS and CDR2 FNYEAQ. The CDR3 has 17 residues.

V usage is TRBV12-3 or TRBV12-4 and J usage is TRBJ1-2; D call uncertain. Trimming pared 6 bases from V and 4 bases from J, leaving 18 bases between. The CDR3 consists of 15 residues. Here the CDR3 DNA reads TGTGCCAGCAGCCCCGGGAGGCCGAGGATCTATGGCTACACCTTC. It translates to CASSPGRPRIYGYTF.

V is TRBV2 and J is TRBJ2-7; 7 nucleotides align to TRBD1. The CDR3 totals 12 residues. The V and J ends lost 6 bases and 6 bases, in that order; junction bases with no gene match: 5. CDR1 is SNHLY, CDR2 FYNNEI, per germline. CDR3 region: CASRGTVVEQYF. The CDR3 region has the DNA TGTGCCAGCAGAGGGACAGTGGTCGAGCAGTACTTC.

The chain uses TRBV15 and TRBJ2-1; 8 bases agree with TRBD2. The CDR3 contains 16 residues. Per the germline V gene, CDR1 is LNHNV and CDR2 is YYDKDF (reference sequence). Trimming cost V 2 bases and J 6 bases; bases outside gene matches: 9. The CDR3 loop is CATSRNRGGLSNEQFF. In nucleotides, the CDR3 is TGTGCCACCAGCAGAAATCGGGGGGGTTTAAGCAATGAGCAGTTCTTC.

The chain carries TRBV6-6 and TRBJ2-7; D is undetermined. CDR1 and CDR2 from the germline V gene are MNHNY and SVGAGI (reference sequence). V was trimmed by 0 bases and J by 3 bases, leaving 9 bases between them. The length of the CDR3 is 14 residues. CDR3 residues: CASSYSSELYEQYV. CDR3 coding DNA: TGTGCCAGCAGTTACTCGTCGGAGCTCTACGAGCAGTACGTC.

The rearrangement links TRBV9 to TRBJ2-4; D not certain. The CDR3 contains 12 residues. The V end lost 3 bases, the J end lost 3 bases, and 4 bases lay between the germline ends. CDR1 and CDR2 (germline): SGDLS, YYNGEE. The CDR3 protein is CASSGDKNIQYF. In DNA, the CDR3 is TGTGCCAGCAGCGGTGACAAAAACATTCAGTACTTC.

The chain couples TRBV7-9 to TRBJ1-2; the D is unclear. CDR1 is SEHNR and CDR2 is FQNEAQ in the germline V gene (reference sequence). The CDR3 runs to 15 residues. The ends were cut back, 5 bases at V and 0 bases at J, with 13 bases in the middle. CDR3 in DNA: TGTGCCAGCAGCACTTCTGGACCGGCTAACTATGGCTACACCTTC. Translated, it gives CASSTSGPANYGYTF. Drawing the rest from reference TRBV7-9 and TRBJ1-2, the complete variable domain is DTGVSQNPRHKITKRGQNVTFRCDPISEHNRLYWYRQTLGQGPEFLTYFQNEAQLEKSRLLSDRFSAERPKGSFSTLEIQRTEQGDSAMYLCASSTSGPANYGYTFGSGTRLTVV.

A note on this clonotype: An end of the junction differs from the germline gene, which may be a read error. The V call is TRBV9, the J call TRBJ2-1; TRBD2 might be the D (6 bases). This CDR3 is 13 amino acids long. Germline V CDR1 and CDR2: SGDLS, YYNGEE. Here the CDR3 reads CVSSAPGGVEQFF. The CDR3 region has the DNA TGTGTCAGCAGCGCCCCAGGCGGGGTTGAGCAGTTCTTC.

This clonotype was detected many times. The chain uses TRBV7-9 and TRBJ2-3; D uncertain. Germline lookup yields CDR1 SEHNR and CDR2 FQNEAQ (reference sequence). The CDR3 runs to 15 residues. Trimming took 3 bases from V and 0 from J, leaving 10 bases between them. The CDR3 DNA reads TGTGCCAGCAGCTTGGGGTGGTTGAGCACAGATACGCAGTATTTT. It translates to CASSLGWLSTDTQYF.

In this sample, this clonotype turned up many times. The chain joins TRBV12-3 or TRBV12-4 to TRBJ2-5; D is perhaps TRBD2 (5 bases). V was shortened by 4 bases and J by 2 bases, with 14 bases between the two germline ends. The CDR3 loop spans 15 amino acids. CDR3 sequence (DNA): TGTGCCAGCAGTTCCTCGGGAAGGGTACAAGAGACCCAGTACTTC. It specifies CASSSSGRVQETQYF.

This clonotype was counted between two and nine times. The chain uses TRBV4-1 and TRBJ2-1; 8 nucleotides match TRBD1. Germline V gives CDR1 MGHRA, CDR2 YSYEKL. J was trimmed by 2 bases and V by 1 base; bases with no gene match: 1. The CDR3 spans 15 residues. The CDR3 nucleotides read TGCGCCAGCAGCCAAGCCAGGGGGCCCTACAATGAGCAGTTCTTC. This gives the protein CASSQARGPYNEQFF.

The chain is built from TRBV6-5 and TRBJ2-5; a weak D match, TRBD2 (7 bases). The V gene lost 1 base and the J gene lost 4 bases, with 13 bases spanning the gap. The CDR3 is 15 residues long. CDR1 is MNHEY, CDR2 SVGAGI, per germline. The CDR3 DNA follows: TGTGCCAGCAGTTACTATGAGGGGGGGCGAGAGACCCAGTACTTC. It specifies CASSYYEGGRETQYF.

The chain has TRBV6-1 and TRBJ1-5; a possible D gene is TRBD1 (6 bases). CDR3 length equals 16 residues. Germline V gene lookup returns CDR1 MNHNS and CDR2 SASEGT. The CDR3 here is CASAPGTLYSNQPQHF. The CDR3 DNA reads TGTGCTTCAGCGCCGGGGACACTTTATAGCAATCAGCCCCAGCATTTT.

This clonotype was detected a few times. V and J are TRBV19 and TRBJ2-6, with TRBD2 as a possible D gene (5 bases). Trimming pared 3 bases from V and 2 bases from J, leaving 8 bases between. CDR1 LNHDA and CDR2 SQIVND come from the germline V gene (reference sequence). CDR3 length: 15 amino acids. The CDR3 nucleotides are TGTGCCAGTAGTATCCGGGGAGCTGGGGCCAACGTCCTGACTTTC. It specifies CASSIRGAGANVLTF.

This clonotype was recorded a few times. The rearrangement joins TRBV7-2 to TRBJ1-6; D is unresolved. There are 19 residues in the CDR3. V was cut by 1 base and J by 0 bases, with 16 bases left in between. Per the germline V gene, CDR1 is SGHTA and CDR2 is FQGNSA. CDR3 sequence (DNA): TGTGCCAGCAGCTTAGAGAGCAGGATTTCTAGCTCCTATAATTCACCCCTCCACTTT. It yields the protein CASSLESRISSSYNSPLHF.

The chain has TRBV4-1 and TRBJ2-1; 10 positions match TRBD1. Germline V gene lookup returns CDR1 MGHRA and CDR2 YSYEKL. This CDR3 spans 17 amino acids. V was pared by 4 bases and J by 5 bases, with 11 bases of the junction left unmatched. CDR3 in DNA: TGCGCCAGCAGCCTATACACCGGGACAGGGGCTGACAATGAGCAGTTCTTC. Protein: CASSLYTGTGADNEQFF.

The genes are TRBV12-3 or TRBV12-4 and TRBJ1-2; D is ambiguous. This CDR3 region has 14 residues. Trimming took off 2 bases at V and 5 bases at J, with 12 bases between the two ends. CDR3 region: CASSLKGASYGYTF. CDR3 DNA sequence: TGTGCCAGCAGTTTAAAGGGAGCTTCTTATGGCTACACCTTC.

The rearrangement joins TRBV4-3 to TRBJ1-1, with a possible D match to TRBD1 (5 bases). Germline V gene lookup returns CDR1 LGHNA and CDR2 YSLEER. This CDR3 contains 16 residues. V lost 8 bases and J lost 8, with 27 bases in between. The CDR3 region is CASRTRGRLPRWEAFF. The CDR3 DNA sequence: TGCGCCAGCCGAACACGGGGACGGCTCCCTAGATGGGAAGCTTTCTTT.

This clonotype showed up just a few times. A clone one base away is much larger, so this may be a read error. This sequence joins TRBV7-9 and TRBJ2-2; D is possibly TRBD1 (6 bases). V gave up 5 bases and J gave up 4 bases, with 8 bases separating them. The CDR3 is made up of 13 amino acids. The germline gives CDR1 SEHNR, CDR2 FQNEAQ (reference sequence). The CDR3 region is CASSQQGTGELFF. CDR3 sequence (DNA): TGTGCCAGCAGCCAACAGGGCACCGGGGAGCTGTTTTTT.

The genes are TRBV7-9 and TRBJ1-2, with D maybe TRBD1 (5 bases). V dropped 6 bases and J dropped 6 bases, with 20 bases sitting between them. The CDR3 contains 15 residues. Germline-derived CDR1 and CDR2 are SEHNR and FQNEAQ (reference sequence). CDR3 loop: CASRGVRKNGHGYTF. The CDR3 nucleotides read TGTGCCAGCAGGGGGGTGAGAAAGAACGGGCATGGCTACACCTTC.

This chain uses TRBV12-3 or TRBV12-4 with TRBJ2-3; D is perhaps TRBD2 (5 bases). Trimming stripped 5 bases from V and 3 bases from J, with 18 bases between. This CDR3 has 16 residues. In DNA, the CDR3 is TGTGCCAGCAGTCCTAGCTTGTGGGCTCTGACAGATACGCAGTATTTT. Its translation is CASSPSLWALTDTQYF.

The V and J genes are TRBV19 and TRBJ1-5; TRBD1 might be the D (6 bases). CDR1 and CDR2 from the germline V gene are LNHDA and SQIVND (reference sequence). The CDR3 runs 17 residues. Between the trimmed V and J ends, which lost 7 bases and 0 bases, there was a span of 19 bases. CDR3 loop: CASIPGGARYSNQPQHF. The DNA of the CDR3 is TGTGCCAGTATCCCGGGGGGGGCGCGTTATAGCAATCAGCCCCAGCATTTT.